This entry describes one T cell receptor (beta chain). Its antigen is undetermined. This sample was included in a study of a mutant IDH1 vaccine in newly diagnosed glioma. Time point noted: week 47, end of study. One vaccine dose held 300 ug of mutant IDH1 20-mer peptide and came with topical imiquimod. Patients had eight vaccinations, in weeks 1, 3, 5, 7, 11, 15, 19 and 23. Sequencing used immunoSEQ multiplex PCR; TCRdb keeps in-frame clones, though not all of them. The top ten hold over 4.5% of the sample, which has roughly 50,000 clones, over 75% seen once. The CDR3 contains 17 residues. Germline values: CDR1 ENHRY, CDR2 SYGVKD. Trimming took 0 bases from V and 6 from J; bases not matched to a gene: 10.

The J gene is TRBJ1-2, the V gene TRBV10-3, with TRBD1 identical over 10 bases. This material consisted of PBMCs, taken from a glioma patient whose treatment included an IDH1 peptide vaccine. This sequence originates from a woman aged 40 to 50 with glioma. Some clones in this sample may be carry-over from other donors' samples. CDR3 in amino acids: CAISESRGQGREDGYTF. CDR3 in DNA: TGTGCCATCAGTGAGTCGAGGGGACAGGGGAGGGAGGATGGCTACACCTTC.